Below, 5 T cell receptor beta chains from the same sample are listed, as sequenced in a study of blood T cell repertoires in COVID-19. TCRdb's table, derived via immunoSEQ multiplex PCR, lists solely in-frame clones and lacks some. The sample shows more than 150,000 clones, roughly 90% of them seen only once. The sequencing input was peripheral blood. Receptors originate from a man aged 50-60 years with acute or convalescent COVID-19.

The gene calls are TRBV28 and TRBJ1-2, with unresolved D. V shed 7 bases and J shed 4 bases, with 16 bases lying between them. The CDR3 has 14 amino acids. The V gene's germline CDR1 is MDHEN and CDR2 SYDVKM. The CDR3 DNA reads TGTGCCAGCACCTTTAGGTACAGAACCTATGGCTACACCTTC. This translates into CASTFRYRTYGYTF.

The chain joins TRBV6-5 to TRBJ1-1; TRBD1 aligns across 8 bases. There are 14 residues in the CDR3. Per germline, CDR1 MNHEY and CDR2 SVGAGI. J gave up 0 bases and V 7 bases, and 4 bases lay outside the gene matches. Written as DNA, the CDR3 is TGTGCCAGCAACAAACAGGGGGTGAACACTGAAGCTTTCTTT. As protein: CASNKQGVNTEAFF.

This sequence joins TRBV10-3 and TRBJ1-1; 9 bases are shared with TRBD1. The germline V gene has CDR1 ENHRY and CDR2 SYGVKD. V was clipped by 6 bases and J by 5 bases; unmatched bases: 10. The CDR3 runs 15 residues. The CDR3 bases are TGTGCCATCAGAGGGTCCGGACAGGGGACAACTGAAGCTTTCTTT. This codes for CAIRGSGQGTTEAFF.

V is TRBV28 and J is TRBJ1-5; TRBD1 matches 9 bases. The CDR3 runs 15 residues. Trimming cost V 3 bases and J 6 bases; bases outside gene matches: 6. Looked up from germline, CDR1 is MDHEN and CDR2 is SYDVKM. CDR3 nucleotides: TGTGCCAGCAGTTTGGGGGACAGGGAGGGTCAGCCCCAGCATTTT. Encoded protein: CASSLGDREGQPQHF.

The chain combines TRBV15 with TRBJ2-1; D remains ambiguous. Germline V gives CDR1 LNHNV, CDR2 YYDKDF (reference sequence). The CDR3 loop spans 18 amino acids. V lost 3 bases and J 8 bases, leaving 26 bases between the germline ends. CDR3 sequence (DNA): TGTGCCACCAGCAGCCAACTTTTGCCAGCCGGTGCGGTAGATGAGCAGTTCTTC. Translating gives CATSSQLLPAGAVDEQFF. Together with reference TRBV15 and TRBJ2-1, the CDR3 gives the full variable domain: DAMVIQNPRYQVTQFGKPVTLSCSQTLNHNVMYWYQQKSSQAPKLLFHYYDKDFNNEADTPDNFQSRRPNTSFCFLDIRSPGLGDTAMYLCATSSQLLPAGAVDEQFFGPGTRLTVL.